This passage covers 29 T cell receptor beta chains from one sample sequenced in a study of blood T cell repertoires in COVID-19. The repertoire was sequenced with immunoSEQ multiplex PCR; TCRdb's copy has only in-frame clones and lacks some. This sample carries almost 300,000 clones, around nine tenths of them seen once, and the ten largest clones take over 1%. The sequencing input was peripheral blood. The source is a man in his 70s with acute or convalescent COVID-19.

The chain uses TRBV19 and TRBJ2-3, with D perhaps matching TRBD1 (5 bases). The CDR3 covers 13 residues. CDR1 and CDR2 from the germline V gene are LNHDA and SQIVND (reference sequence). DNA of the CDR3: TGTGTCATTTTTGCGACTCAGGGCGATACGCAGTATTTT. It specifies CVIFATQGDTQYF.

The chain links TRBV10-2 to TRBJ2-3; D is uncertain. Germline-derived CDR1 and CDR2 are WSHSY and SAAADI. The ends were cut back, 6 bases at V and 10 bases at J, with 17 bases in the middle. The CDR3 is 13 amino acids. CDR3 in amino acids: CASRKISELAQYF. The DNA of the CDR3 is TGCGCCAGCAGAAAGATAAGCGAGCTGGCGCAGTATTTT.

This clone was detected once. The junction shows a germline mismatch at one end, possibly a read error. Other nucleotide sequences from this sample produce the same CDR3. The rearrangement links TRBV6-6 to TRBJ1-1; D is unresolved. The V gene's germline CDR1 is MNHNY and CDR2 SVGAGI (reference sequence). The CDR3 contains 17 residues. CDR3 DNA sequence: TGTGCCAGCAGTCCTCGGCCATCAACGTCACTGGGCGATGAAGCTTTTTTT. It yields the protein CASSPRPSTSLGDEAFF.

J is TRBJ2-3 and V is TRBV28; TRBD1 agrees at 9 bases. The ends lost 5 bases at V and 1 base at J; junction bases unmatched: 7. CDR1 is MDHEN and CDR2 is SYDVKM in the germline V gene. CDR3 length: 16 amino acids. DNA of the CDR3: TGTGCCAGCAGTATGCCGGGACAGGGAGGCACAGATACGCAGTATTTT. This encodes CASSMPGQGGTDTQYF.

This clone was counted once. The chain carries TRBV7-3 and TRBJ2-6, with 10 positions matching TRBD1. V dropped 8 bases and J dropped 1; count of bases not matched to a gene: 5. The germline V gene has CDR1 SGHTA and CDR2 FQGTGA. The CDR3 runs to 16 residues. CDR3 protein: CASGRDRGSGANVLTF. CDR3 in DNA: TGTGCCAGCGGCCGGGACAGGGGTTCTGGGGCCAACGTCCTGACTTTC.

The V and J genes are TRBV5-1 and TRBJ2-7, with 8 bases that match TRBD2. V dropped 4 bases and J dropped 6; count of bases not matched to a gene: 12. CDR3 length: 15 residues. CDR1 SGHRS and CDR2 YFSETQ come from the germline V gene. CDR3 sequence: CASSPSLGGASEQYF. CDR3 nucleotides: TGCGCCAGCAGCCCCTCCCTCGGGGGGGCCTCCGAGCAGTACTTC.

In its sample, this clone was seen once. The chain has TRBV5-1 and TRBJ2-7; 7 positions agree with TRBD1. This CDR3 region has 14 residues. The V gene end was trimmed by 4 bases and the J gene end by 2 bases; junction bases not matched to a gene: 6. Germline V gives CDR1 SGHRS, CDR2 YFSETQ. Written as DNA, the CDR3 is TGCGCCAGCAGCCTACAGGGGCGAACCTACGAGCAGTACTTC. Its translation: CASSLQGRTYEQYF.

The rearrangement links TRBV5-1 to TRBJ2-3, with 13 bases aligning to TRBD2. This CDR3 comprises 16 residues. Germline V gives CDR1 SGHRS, CDR2 YFSETQ. J was trimmed by 2 bases and V by 4 bases; bases with no gene match: 4. The CDR3 region is CASSTGLAGFTDTQYF. Written as DNA, the CDR3 is TGCGCCAGCAGCACGGGACTAGCGGGGTTCACAGATACGCAGTATTTT.

V and J are TRBV7-9 and TRBJ2-5; tentatively, D is TRBD1 (5 bases). Germline CDR1 SEHNR, CDR2 FQNEAQ (reference sequence). Trimming left V 3 bases short and J 6 bases short, with 5 bases between. This CDR3 region has 11 residues. The CDR3 DNA is TGTGCCAGCAGCTTGGGGCAGACCCAGTACTTC. Its translation: CASSLGQTQYF.

V usage is TRBV30 and J usage is TRBJ2-5; D perhaps matches TRBD2 (6 bases). V was clipped by 5 bases and J by 2 bases, with 15 bases between them. The CDR3 extends over 14 amino acids. The germline V gene encodes CDR1 GTSNPN and CDR2 SVGIG (reference sequence). The CDR3 region is CAWATGGSQETQYF. Written as DNA, the CDR3 is TGTGCCTGGGCGACCGGGGGATCGCAAGAGACCCAGTACTTC.

This clone was seen just once. This rearrangement joins TRBV30 to TRBJ2-3; no definite D call. The CDR3 covers 13 residues. Trimming removed 2 bases at V and 4 bases at J, with 10 bases between. Germline loops: CDR1 GTSNPN, CDR2 SVGIG (reference sequence). The CDR3 reads CAWSKKAPDTQYF. CDR3 nucleotide sequence: TGTGCCTGGAGTAAAAAAGCGCCAGATACGCAGTATTTT.

This rearrangement joins TRBV24-1 to TRBJ1-5, with 9 bases lining up with TRBD1. V lost 5 bases, J lost 7 bases, and 8 bases stayed unmatched. The germline V gene encodes CDR1 KGHDR and CDR2 SFDVKD. The CDR3 is made up of 15 amino acids. In nucleotides, the CDR3 is TGTGCCACCAGTGCCCCTGGACAGGGGTTCCAGCCCCAGCATTTT. Residues: CATSAPGQGFQPQHF.

The chain recombines TRBV7-2 with TRBJ2-2, with a possible D match to TRBD2 (5 bases). Trimming cost V 7 bases and J 2 bases, with 11 bases left between them. CDR1 and CDR2 (germline): SGHTA, FQGNSA. CDR3 length equals 14 residues. The CDR3: CASTNGLNTGELFF. CDR3 DNA: TGTGCCAGCACCAACGGACTTAACACCGGGGAGCTGTTTTTT.

The chain joins TRBV19 to TRBJ1-2; TRBD1 is a possible D gene (6 bases). Germline V lookup: CDR1 LNHDA, CDR2 SQIVND (reference sequence). The CDR3 contains 14 residues. Trimming stripped 3 bases from V and 5 bases from J, with 13 bases between. The CDR3 region is CASSISGAWYGYTF. The CDR3 DNA reads as TGTGCCAGTAGTATTTCAGGGGCTTGGTATGGCTACACCTTC. The entire variable domain, with the rest obtained from reference TRBV19 and TRBJ1-2, is as follows: DGGITQSPKYLFRKEGQNVTLSCEQNLNHDAMYWYRQDPGQGLRLIYYSQIVNDFQKGDIAEGYSVSREKKESFPLTVTSAQKNPTAFYLCASSISGAWYGYTFGSGTRLTVV.

The chain employs TRBV7-3 and TRBJ1-1; D is unresolved. V was pared by 4 bases and J by 0 bases, with 6 bases between. CDR3 length: 13 amino acids. Germline CDR1 and CDR2: SGHTA and FQGTGA. This CDR3 reads CASSSMMNTEAFF. CDR3 in DNA: TGTGCCAGCAGCTCTATGATGAACACTGAAGCTTTCTTT. Complete variable domain (other parts from reference TRBV7-3 and TRBJ1-1): GAGVSQTPSNKVTEKGKYVELRCDPISGHTALYWYRQSLGQGPEFLIYFQGTGAADDSGLPNDRFFAVRPEGSVSTLKIQRTERGDSAVYLCASSSMMNTEAFFGQGTRLTVV.

The chain is built from TRBV5-1 and TRBJ2-5, with 11 nucleotides matching TRBD2. Germline CDR1 SGHRS, CDR2 YFSETQ. V was pared by 0 bases and J by 4 bases, with 8 bases of the junction left unmatched. CDR3 length: 17 residues. The DNA of the CDR3 is TGCGCCAGCAGCTTGGCTTCTAGCGGGGGGTATGGAGAGACCCAGTACTTC. The encoded protein is CASSLASSGGYGETQYF.

The chain carries TRBV19 and TRBJ1-2; D may be TRBD1 (5 bases). CDR1 is LNHDA, CDR2 SQIVND, per germline (reference sequence). The germline V and J ends were trimmed by 3 bases and 4 bases, with 9 bases remaining between them. This CDR3 region has 13 residues. DNA for the CDR3: TGTGCCAGTAGTATCGGAGGGACCTATGGCTACACCTTC. As protein: CASSIGGTYGYTF.

The gene calls are TRBV13 and TRBJ2-3; 8 positions agree with TRBD2. Germline CDR1 reads PRHDT; CDR2 reads FYEKMQ (reference sequence). Germline trimming cut 0 bases from V and 3 bases from J; bases unmatched to any gene: 11. This CDR3 has 18 residues. CDR3 sequence: CASSLGRGRGEGTDTQYF. The CDR3 coding sequence is TGTGCCAGCAGCTTAGGCCGGGGGCGGGGGGAAGGTACAGATACGCAGTATTTT.

This chain uses TRBV20-1 with TRBJ1-6, with D uncertain. The germline V gene encodes CDR1 DFQATT and CDR2 SNEGSKA (reference sequence). The V end lost 3 bases, the J end lost 9 bases, and 18 bases lay between the germline ends. The length of the CDR3 is 15 residues. This CDR3 reads CSASGSLTGVSPLHF. The CDR3, as DNA: TGCAGTGCTAGTGGTTCCTTAACCGGGGTTTCACCCCTCCACTTT.

This clone came up once. One junction end does not reproduce the germline sequence, and a read error may be involved. This chain links TRBV20-1 with TRBJ2-7; 7 nucleotides line up with TRBD2. The CDR3 length is 14 residues. Germline loops: CDR1 DFQATT, CDR2 SNEGSKA (reference sequence). Here the CDR3 reads CSASRGLPSSEQYF. DNA of the CDR3: TGCAGTGCTAGTCGGGGACTACCCTCCTCCGAGCAGTACTTC.

The rearrangement joins TRBV27 to TRBJ2-7, with 13 bases matching TRBD2. V gave up 10 bases and J gave up 4 bases; unmatched junction bases: 4. Germline assignment: CDR1 MNHEY and CDR2 SMNVEV (reference sequence). The CDR3 runs to 13 residues. The CDR3 here is CATRTSGSYEQYF. The CDR3 DNA reads TGTGCCACCAGGACTAGCGGGAGTTACGAGCAGTACTTC.

The chain carries TRBV7-2 and TRBJ2-7; 8 bases map to TRBD1. Germline loops: CDR1 SGHTA, CDR2 FQGNSA. The CDR3 is 17 residues long. V dropped 8 bases and J dropped 1; count of bases not matched to a gene: 16. The CDR3 DNA follows: TGTGCCAGCGGGGTGCGGCTTGGACAGGGAGGTTCCTACGAGCAGTACTTC. Its protein product is CASGVRLGQGGSYEQYF.

This chain connects TRBV5-8 to TRBJ2-1; 8 nucleotides match TRBD1. This CDR3 contains 15 residues. Germline lookup yields CDR1 SGHTS and CDR2 YDEGEE. Trimming removed 4 bases from V and 1 base from J; junction bases left unmatched: 4. As DNA, the CDR3 is TGTGCCAGCAGCAGGGACAGGAGTTCCTACAATGAGCAGTTCTTC. It yields the protein CASSRDRSSYNEQFF.

The V gene is TRBV5-6, the J gene TRBJ1-3; TRBD1 matches 8 bases. Germline-derived CDR1 and CDR2 are SGHDT and YYEEEE. CDR3 length: 16 residues. Trimming took 3 bases from V and 6 from J; bases not matched to a gene: 11. CDR3 sequence: CASSWRSGQGTNTIYF. For the CDR3, the DNA is TGTGCCAGCAGCTGGAGAAGTGGACAGGGAACAAACACCATATATTTT.

CDR3 loop: CASSVGVVASVSQETQYF. CDR3 sequence (DNA): TGTGCCAGCAGCGTAGGAGTGGTGGCTAGCGTTTCCCAAGAGACCCAGTACTTC. V is TRBV9 and J is TRBJ2-5; a possible D gene is TRBD2 (6 bases). CDR3 length: 18 amino acids. V was shortened by 0 bases and J by 1 base, with 19 bases between the two germline ends. Germline CDR1 is SGDLS and CDR2 is YYNGEE.

The chain combines TRBV5-1 with TRBJ1-2; 7 bases are shared with TRBD1. Trimming at V came to 3 bases and at J to 1 base, leaving 6 bases not matched to a gene. Germline CDR1 and CDR2: SGHRS and YFSETQ. The CDR3 covers 15 residues. CDR3 nucleotides: TGCGCCAGCAGCTGGGCGACAGGGAGTAACTATGGCTACACCTTC. This translates into CASSWATGSNYGYTF.

The rearrangement uses TRBV18 and TRBJ1-4; the match to TRBD1 covers 8 bases. CDR1 is KGHSH and CDR2 is LQKENI in the germline V gene. Unmatched junction bases numbered 9, after V lost 2 bases and J lost 7 bases. This CDR3 has 16 residues. The CDR3 sequence: CASSPGVRTGFEKLFF. The CDR3 nucleotides are TGTGCCAGCTCACCAGGAGTCAGGACAGGGTTTGAAAAACTGTTTTTT.

V is TRBV19 and J is TRBJ2-7, with 10 bases lining up with TRBD2. In germline, CDR1 is LNHDA, CDR2 SQIVND (reference sequence). CDR3 length: 14 amino acids. The junction had 4 bases not matched to a gene; V was cut back by 3 bases and J by 5 bases. In nucleotides, the CDR3 is TGTGCCAGTAGTATCGCTAGCGGGAGAAACGAGCAGTACTTC. This gives the protein CASSIASGRNEQYF.

This clone showed up just once. V is TRBV11-2 and J is TRBJ1-6; the D is unclear. The CDR3 consists of 14 residues. CDR1 is SGHAT and CDR2 is FQNNGV in the germline V gene. V was cut by 5 bases and J by 4 bases, with 9 bases left in between. The CDR3 spells CASSPGPYNSPLHF. The CDR3 DNA sequence: TGTGCCAGCAGCCCGGGTCCTTATAATTCACCCCTCCACTTT.